These 28 T cell receptor beta chains share one sample of origin, sequenced in a study of CD8 T cells in Susac syndrome. An input of roughly 0.45 to 1 ug of RNA was subjected to reverse transcription using random hexamers. Each CDR3 protein is one row after TCRdb ran MiXCR on the immunoSEQ multiplex PCR reads. The data contain around 81,000 distinct CDR3 sequences, nearly 95% of them singletons. The sample taken for sequencing was CD8+ T cells from PBMCs. Receptor source: a human donor with Susac syndrome.

This chain connects TRBV10-3 to TRBJ2-1; TRBD2 agrees at 7 bases. The V gene's germline CDR1 is ENHRY and CDR2 SYGVKD. This CDR3 contains 17 residues. J was trimmed by 1 base and V by 10 bases; bases with no gene match: 16. In DNA, the CDR3 is TGTGCCACCGGGGGAGGGAGCGGGCTTTCATCCTACAATGAGCAGTTCTTC. Its protein is CATGGGSGLSSYNEQFF.

The V call is TRBV5-6, the J call TRBJ2-7, with D maybe TRBD1 (6 bases). Looked up from germline, CDR1 is SGHDT and CDR2 is YYEEEE. This CDR3 has 14 residues. V dropped 6 bases and J dropped 3 bases, with 16 bases sitting between them. The CDR3 DNA follows: TGTGCCAGCACTACAGGGAGTGGGGTCTACGAGCAGTACTTC. This gives the protein CASTTGSGVYEQYF.

The chain combines TRBV9 with TRBJ2-5; no clear D gene. Looked up from germline, CDR1 is SGDLS and CDR2 is YYNGEE. V lost 4 bases to trimming and J lost 1 base, with 5 bases between them. The CDR3 extends over 12 amino acids. CDR3 nucleotides: TGTGCCAGCAGCCCGGCCCAAGAGACCCAGTACTTC. It translates to CASSPAQETQYF.

This chain uses TRBV3-1 with TRBJ1-5; D is possibly TRBD1 (5 bases). V shed 8 bases and J shed 4 bases, with 12 bases lying between them. Germline V CDR1 and CDR2: LGHDT, YNNKEL (reference sequence). This CDR3 region has 13 residues. The CDR3 spells CASATAENQPQHF. The CDR3 DNA reads as TGTGCCAGCGCGACAGCTGAAAATCAGCCCCAGCATTTT.

J is TRBJ2-1 and V is TRBV12-5; possibly TRBD1 or TRBD2 for D (5 bases each). In germline, CDR1 is LGHNT, CDR2 FRNRAP. The CDR3 covers 16 residues. V shed 3 bases and J shed 4 bases, with 16 bases lying between them. For the CDR3, the DNA is TGTGCTAGTGGTTTCTCCCTCGACAGCGGTTACAATGAGCAGTTCTTC. Protein: CASGFSLDSGYNEQFF.

The chain recombines TRBV20-1 with TRBJ2-7; D is perhaps TRBD2 (5 bases). The CDR3 contains 15 residues. Per the germline V gene, CDR1 is DFQATT and CDR2 is SNEGSKA (reference sequence). V gave up 3 bases and J gave up 0 bases, with 15 bases separating them. The CDR3 DNA reads as TGCAGTGCTAGTATCCCCGGGGTCGGCTCCTACGAGCAGTACTTC. Translating it yields CSASIPGVGSYEQYF.

This chain links TRBV13 with TRBJ2-5; 7 bases line up with TRBD1. The germline CDR1 and CDR2 sequences are PRHDT and FYEKMQ (reference sequence). V shed 3 bases and J 6 bases; nucleotides not matched to a gene: 4. The CDR3 has 13 residues. The CDR3 protein is CASSFTGEKTQYF. The CDR3 DNA sequence: TGTGCCAGCAGCTTCACAGGGGAGAAGACCCAGTACTTC.

The sample holds one count of this clonotype. V usage is TRBV7-8 and J usage is TRBJ2-1; 12 nucleotides line up with TRBD2. V was clipped by 1 base and J by 0 bases; unmatched bases: 7. This CDR3 spans 19 amino acids. CDR1 is SGHVS and CDR2 is FQNEAQ in the germline V gene. The CDR3 DNA reads as TGTGCCAGCAGCTTAGTAGCTAGCGGGAGGGGGAGCTCCTACAATGAGCAGTTCTTC. As protein: CASSLVASGRGSSYNEQFF. Full variable domain (rest looked up from reference TRBV7-8 and TRBJ2-1): GAGVSQSPRYKVAKRGQDVALRCDPISGHVSLFWYQQALGQGPEFLTYFQNEAQLDKSGLPSDRFFAERPEGSVSTLKIQRTQQEDSAVYLCASSLVASGRGSSYNEQFFGPGTRLTVL.

The chain has TRBV30 and TRBJ2-1; 8 nucleotides align to TRBD2. This CDR3 has 15 residues. Trimming took 3 bases from V and 0 from J; bases not matched to a gene: 4. Germline CDR1 and CDR2: GTSNPN and SVGIG (reference sequence). The CDR3 here is CAWSRTSSSYNEQFF. The DNA of the CDR3 is TGTGCCTGGAGCAGGACTAGCAGCTCCTACAATGAGCAGTTCTTC.

This clonotype was seen only once. The chain recombines TRBV19 with TRBJ1-2; D gene ambiguous. V was clipped by 7 bases and J by 6 bases, with 12 bases between them. Per the germline V gene, CDR1 is LNHDA and CDR2 is SQIVND (reference sequence). The CDR3 extends over 12 amino acids. CDR3 in DNA: TGTGCCAGTAATGAAGGCGGGGATGGCTACACCTTC. It codes for CASNEGGDGYTF.

The gene calls are TRBV19 and TRBJ2-1, with a tentative D call TRBD2 (5 bases). Germline-derived CDR1 and CDR2 are LNHDA and SQIVND (reference sequence). CDR3 length: 14 amino acids. The V end was cut by 5 bases, the J end by 7 bases, with 15 bases between. CDR3 DNA sequence: TGTGCCAGTAGTGGCCTCCGGGAATTTAATGAGCAGTTCTTC. This encodes CASSGLREFNEQFF.

This chain connects TRBV4-3 to TRBJ2-1, with a weak D call TRBD2 (6 bases). This CDR3 spans 18 amino acids. Trimming took 0 bases from V and 6 from J, leaving 21 bases between them. The V gene's germline CDR1 is LGHNA and CDR2 YSLEER. Written as DNA, the CDR3 is TGCGCCAGCAGCCAAGAAGGCCAGAGGGAGGTACATTCCAATGAGCAGTTCTTC. Amino acid sequence: CASSQEGQREVHSNEQFF.

The J gene is TRBJ2-3, the V gene TRBV7-9; 9 bases match TRBD2. CDR3 length equals 15 residues. J was trimmed by 5 bases and V by 5 bases; bases with no gene match: 8. Per the germline V gene, CDR1 is SEHNR and CDR2 is FQNEAQ (reference sequence). CDR3 sequence reads: CASSDRVAGVDTQYF. CDR3 DNA sequence: TGTGCCAGCAGCGACCGGGTAGCGGGAGTAGATACGCAGTATTTT.

The rearrangement joins TRBV30 to TRBJ2-1, with a tentative D call TRBD1 (6 bases). CDR1 and CDR2 from the germline V gene are GTSNPN and SVGIG (reference sequence). The CDR3 loop spans 15 amino acids. V dropped 0 bases and J dropped 8 bases, with 17 bases sitting between them. The CDR3 loop reads CAWSVGTTLSHEQFF. CDR3 DNA sequence: TGTGCCTGGAGTGTTGGGACAACTTTAAGTCATGAGCAGTTCTTC.

This chain joins TRBV24-1 and TRBJ2-3, with D tentatively TRBD1 (5 bases). Germline CDR1 reads KGHDR; CDR2 reads SFDVKD. Trimming removed 4 bases at V and 2 bases at J, with 12 bases between. This CDR3 has 15 amino acids. The CDR3 region is CATSETAPSTDTQYF. The CDR3 region has the DNA TGTGCCACCAGTGAGACAGCTCCTTCCACAGATACGCAGTATTTT.

The CDR3 sequence is CASRKAGARAQYF. CDR3 bases: TGTGCCAGCAGGAAAGCGGGGGCCCGGGCCCAGTACTTC. The rearrangement uses TRBV27 and TRBJ2-5; 8 bases align to TRBD2. The V and J ends lost 6 bases and 9 bases, in that order; junction bases with no gene match: 9. The CDR3 contains 13 residues. Germline CDR1 reads MNHEY; CDR2 reads SMNVEV (reference sequence).

CDR3 nucleotide sequence: TGTGCCAGCAGCCAAGGGGGTAGCGGTGATGAGCAGTTCTTC. The encoded protein is CASSQGGSGDEQFF. The chain joins TRBV4-2 to TRBJ2-1; D may be TRBD2 (6 bases). Germline values: CDR1 LGHNA, CDR2 YNFKEQ. V lost 1 base to trimming and J lost 8 bases, with 12 bases between them. The CDR3 has 14 amino acids.

The chain is built from TRBV7-2 and TRBJ2-1, with 9 bases aligning to TRBD1. Germline assignment: CDR1 SGHTA and CDR2 FQGNSA. The CDR3 spans 15 residues. Trimming at V came to 4 bases and at J to 4 bases, leaving 5 bases not matched to a gene. The chain's CDR3 is CASSYTGQGYNEQFF. CDR3 DNA: TGTGCCAGCAGCTACACGGGACAGGGTTACAATGAGCAGTTCTTC.

The chain links TRBV29-1 to TRBJ1-1; a possible D gene is TRBD1 (6 bases). Germline CDR1 and CDR2: SQVTM and ANQGSEA. V shed 6 bases and J shed 0 bases, with 11 bases lying between them. This CDR3 has 13 residues. CDR3 sequence (DNA): TGCAGCGTCGTACAGGGAATGAACACTGAAGCTTTCTTT. Amino acids: CSVVQGMNTEAFF.

The chain links TRBV7-9 to TRBJ2-7; 7 nucleotides align to TRBD2. The CDR3 is made up of 15 amino acids. Germline trimming cut 5 bases from V and 5 bases from J; bases unmatched to any gene: 12. Germline-derived CDR1 and CDR2 are SEHNR and FQNEAQ (reference sequence). The CDR3 loop is CASSRTLAGENEQYF. The CDR3 DNA reads TGTGCCAGCAGCAGAACCTTAGCGGGCGAGAACGAGCAGTACTTC.

Comments on this clonotype: Germline and junction disagree at one end, which may indicate a read error. The chain joins TRBV28 to TRBJ2-1; 12 positions match TRBD1. The CDR3 has 14 residues. Germline-derived CDR1 and CDR2 are MDHEN and SYDVKM. Written as DNA, the CDR3 is TGTGCTTCGTGGGACAGGGGGCTCTACGATGAGCAGTTCTTC. Residues: CASWDRGLYDEQFF.

V usage is TRBV14 and J usage is TRBJ2-4; D gene uncertain. Germline CDR1 and CDR2: SGHDN and FVKESK. Trimming shortened V by 1 base and J by 8 bases, and 18 bases separated the two germline ends. The length of the CDR3 is 16 residues. The CDR3 DNA sequence: TGTGCCAGCAGCCAAGGAGGCAGTTCTCTGGGCCACATTCAGTACTTC. Its translation is CASSQGGSSLGHIQYF.

The CDR3 loop is CASSLEGQGRLLTYNEQFF. CDR3 sequence (DNA): TGTGCCAGCAGCTTAGAGGGACAGGGGAGACTCCTTACCTACAATGAGCAGTTCTTC. V gene TRBV13 combines with J gene TRBJ2-1; the match to TRBD1 covers 10 bases. The CDR3 runs 19 residues. With 1 base clipped from V and 2 bases from J, the junction kept 11 bases outside the gene matches. Germline V gene sequence: CDR1 PRHDT, CDR2 FYEKMQ (reference sequence). Full variable domain (remainder filled in from reference TRBV13 and TRBJ2-1): AAGVIQSPRHLIKEKRETATLKCYPIPRHDTVYWYQQGPGQDPQFLISFYEKMQSDKGSIPDRFSAQQFSDYHSELNMSSLELGDSALYFCASSLEGQGRLLTYNEQFFGPGTRLTVL.

The rearrangement joins TRBV4-3 to TRBJ2-3; D not resolved. The CDR3 is 13 amino acids. V was shortened by 1 base and J by 6 bases, with 8 bases between the two germline ends. CDR1 and CDR2 from the germline V gene are LGHNA and YSLEER. In DNA form, the CDR3 reads TGCGCCAGCAGCCAAGGGGAAAGCGATACGCAGTATTTT. Protein sequence: CASSQGESDTQYF.

The V and J genes are TRBV9 and TRBJ2-5, with D tentatively TRBD1 or TRBD2 (5 bases each). Germline V CDR1 and CDR2: SGDLS, YYNGEE. This CDR3 comprises 17 residues. The ends were cut back, 3 bases at V and 1 base at J, with 19 bases in the middle. The CDR3 loop reads CASSEGRVVISQETQYF. Here the CDR3 DNA reads TGTGCCAGCAGCGAGGGGAGAGTAGTAATCTCCCAAGAGACCCAGTACTTC. The variable domain in full, with the rest retrieved from reference TRBV9 and TRBJ2-5, is DSGVTQTPKHLITATGQRVTLRCSPRSGDLSVYWYQQSLDQGLQFLIQYYNGEERAKGNILERFSAQQFPDLHSELNLSSLELGDSALYFCASSEGRVVISQETQYFGPGTRLLVL.

The V call is TRBV20-1, the J call TRBJ2-1; no reliable D call. Between the trimmed V and J ends, which lost 0 bases and 8 bases, there was a span of 8 bases. This CDR3 is built from 12 residues. CDR1 and CDR2 (germline): DFQATT, SNEGSKA (reference sequence). CDR3 sequence (DNA): TGCAGTGCTAGAGAAAGCTGGGATGAGCAGTTCTTC. Its translation is CSARESWDEQFF.

The chain has TRBV15 and TRBJ2-1; no firm D call. Trimming pared 0 bases from V and 9 bases from J, leaving 9 bases between. This CDR3 comprises 13 residues. CDR1 and CDR2 from the germline V gene are LNHNV and YYDKDF (reference sequence). This chain's CDR3 is CATSRDLGPEQFF. The CDR3 coding sequence is TGTGCCACCAGCAGAGATTTAGGTCCTGAGCAGTTCTTC. The variable domain in full, completed from reference TRBV15 and TRBJ2-1, reads DAMVIQNPRYQVTQFGKPVTLSCSQTLNHNVMYWYQQKSSQAPKLLFHYYDKDFNNEADTPDNFQSRRPNTSFCFLDIRSPGLGDTAMYLCATSRDLGPEQFFGPGTRLTVL.

The chain employs TRBV28 and TRBJ1-1; maybe TRBD1 (5 bases). CDR3 size: 17 residues. CDR1 and CDR2 from the germline V gene are MDHEN and SYDVKM. Trimming shortened V by 3 bases and J by 0 bases, and 17 bases separated the two germline ends. CDR3 bases: TGTGCCAGCAGTTTCCCCCCCGGGACCTACATGAACACTGAAGCTTTCTTT. Encoded protein: CASSFPPGTYMNTEAFF.